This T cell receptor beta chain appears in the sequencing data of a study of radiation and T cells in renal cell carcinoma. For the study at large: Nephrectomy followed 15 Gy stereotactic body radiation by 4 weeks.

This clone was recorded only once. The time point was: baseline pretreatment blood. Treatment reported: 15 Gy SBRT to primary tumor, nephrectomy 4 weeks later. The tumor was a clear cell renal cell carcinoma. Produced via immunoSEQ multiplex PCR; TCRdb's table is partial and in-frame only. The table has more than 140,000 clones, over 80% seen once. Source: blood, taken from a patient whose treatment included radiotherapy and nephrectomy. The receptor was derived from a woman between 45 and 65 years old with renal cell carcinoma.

This CDR3 is CASSVDRGTNEQYF. CDR3 nucleotides: TGTGCCAGCAGCGTAGATAGGGGTACAAACGAGCAGTACTTC. The rearrangement uses TRBV9 and TRBJ2-7; possible D gene TRBD1, 5 bases. The V and J ends lost 0 bases and 5 bases respectively, with 12 bases between them. There are 14 residues in the CDR3. Germline CDR1 reads SGDLS; CDR2 reads YYNGEE. Full variable domain (rest looked up from reference TRBV9 and TRBJ2-7): DSGVTQTPKHLITATGQRVTLRCSPRSGDLSVYWYQQSLDQGLQFLIQYYNGEERAKGNILERFSAQQFPDLHSELNLSSLELGDSALYFCASSVDRGTNEQYFGPGTRLTVT.